This TCR beta chain was obtained from a study of blood T cell repertoires in COVID-19. The wider study: COVID-19 samples collected from the United States, Italy and Spain covered acute and convalescent phases.

In the authors' methods: Amplification from reference gene primers served as the basis for estimated nucleated cell counts. Profiling relied on immunoSEQ multiplex PCR, and the TCRdb table lists in-frame clones only, not all of them. V, J and clone size derive from that table, while D and trimming were established from the DNA sequence. The sample lists almost 300,000 clones, roughly 91% occurring once. Losses at the gene ends were 4 bases for V and 14 bases for J; bases not matched to a gene: 20. Germline V gene sequence: CDR1 SGDLS, CDR2 YYNGEE. This CDR3 comprises 17 residues. This receptor was identified in a woman aged 25-40 years with COVID-19, enrolled during active disease. The V gene is TRBV9, the J gene TRBJ1-6, with 8 bases fitting TRBD1. The material sequenced was peripheral blood. CDR3 in DNA: TGTGCCAGCAGCCCCCGGTATACGCAGAGGACAGGGAGCGCCCTCCACTTT. Translation gives CASSPRYTQRTGSALHF.